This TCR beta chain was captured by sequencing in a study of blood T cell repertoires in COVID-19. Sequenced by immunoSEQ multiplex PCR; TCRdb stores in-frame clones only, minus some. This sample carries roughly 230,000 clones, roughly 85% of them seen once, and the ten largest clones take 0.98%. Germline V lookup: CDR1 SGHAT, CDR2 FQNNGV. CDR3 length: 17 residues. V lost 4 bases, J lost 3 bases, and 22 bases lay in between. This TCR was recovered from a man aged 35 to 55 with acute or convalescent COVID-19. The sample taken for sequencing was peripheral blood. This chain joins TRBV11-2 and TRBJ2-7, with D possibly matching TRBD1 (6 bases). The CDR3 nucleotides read TGTGCCAGCAGCTCTCATGTGACAGGCTACTTCTTCTACGAGCAGTACTTC. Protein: CASSSHVTGYFFYEQYF.